The 5 T cell receptor beta chains given below trace back to one sample, sequenced in a study of post-analysis software for immune sequencing data (dated by TCRdb to the mid-2010s). What the study reported, not specific to this receptor: Patients showed significantly higher frequencies than controls for a handful of TRBV segments, among them TRBV5-6, TRBV5-1 and TRBV20-1.

For these receptors, no antigen is known. Library creation used PCR. The run used an Illumina HiSeq 2500. To reduce PCR and sequencing biases, unique molecular identifiers were incorporated into the TCR beta cDNA libraries. TCRdb trimmed public reads at Q25 via fastp, called clones via MiXCR and kept in-frame beta chains. Every distinct CDR3 protein forms one entry, paired with its most common genes and DNA. The sample contains some 450,000 distinct CDR3 sequences, under 55% of them found a single time. The top ten constitute roughly an eighth of the sample. Sequencing was done on a sample of blood. The receptors originated from a girl aged 10 to 17 with multiple sclerosis.

The rearrangement joins TRBV7-2 to TRBJ1-1, with D possibly TRBD1 on 5 matching bases. Germline CDR1 SGHTA, CDR2 FQGNSA. Trimming cost V 2 bases and J 11 bases, with 15 bases left between them. The CDR3 spans 13 residues. The DNA of the CDR3 is TGTGCCAGCAGCTTAAACGTCGAGGGGAGGGCTTTCTTT. Translating it yields CASSLNVEGRAFF.

This sequence joins TRBV7-3 and TRBJ1-2, with 7 bases lining up with TRBD1. There are 13 residues in the CDR3. V dropped 1 base and J dropped 8; count of bases not matched to a gene: 4. The germline gives CDR1 SGHTA, CDR2 FQGTGA. CDR3 in amino acids: CASSLNRGRGYTF. In nucleotides, the CDR3 is TGTGCCAGCAGCTTAAACAGGGGCAGGGGCTACACCTTC.

This clonotype was seen more than once but under ten times. The rearrangement links TRBV15 to TRBJ1-2; 8 bases line up with TRBD1. Germline-derived CDR1 and CDR2 are LNHNV and YYDKDF (reference sequence). After removal of 4 bases from V and 0 bases from J, the junction contained 16 bases not matched to a gene. CDR3 length: 19 amino acids. Written as DNA, the CDR3 is TGTGCCACCAGCAAGAGACTCCAGGACAGGGCCCTAGCTAACTATGGCTACACCTTC. This codes for CATSKRLQDRALANYGYTF.

Concerning this clonotype itself: Its ends do not fully match the called genes, so a read error is possible. The chain is built from TRBV4-2 and TRBJ2-7; 13 bases align to TRBD2. CDR3 size: 17 residues. CDR1 and CDR2 (germline): LGHNA, YNFKEQ. The CDR3 loop reads CANSPSGLAGFGYEQYF. DNA of the CDR3: TGTGCCAACAGCCCGTCGGGACTAGCGGGATTTGGGTACGAGCAGTACTTC.

This clonotype was observed a few times. The V call is TRBV20-1, the J call TRBJ2-7; no definite D call. CDR3 length: 14 residues. Germline V gives CDR1 DFQATT, CDR2 SNEGSKA (reference sequence). V shed 0 bases and J shed 2 bases, with 11 bases lying between them. The chain's CDR3 is CSARDMASPYEQYF. The DNA for the CDR3 is TGCAGTGCTAGAGATATGGCCAGCCCCTACGAGCAGTACTTC.